A selection of T cell receptor beta chains follows, all from one sample in a study of blood T cell repertoires in COVID-19. TCRdb keeps only in-frame clones here, not all; method: immunoSEQ multiplex PCR. The data hold about 64,000 clones, with approximately 91% observed a single time. Material for sequencing was peripheral blood. These receptors all come from a man between 65 and 85 years old with acute or convalescent COVID-19. Each CDR3 is given with its conserved first and last residue. A D gene is named only where the DNA matches it firmly. Clone size is not always given. Where it is, it says once, few, many or a class for expanded clones.

d_call,j_call,clone_size,v_call,cdr3_nt,cdr3_aa
-,TRBJ1-4,-,TRBV7-7,TGTGCTAGCAGCGTCGGGACTCAGCACGAAAAACTGTTTTTT,CASSVGTQHEKLFF
-,TRBJ2-2,-,TRBV11-3,TGTGCCAGCAGCTTGGGACACCTAACCGGGGAGCTGTTTTTT,CASSLGHLTGELFF
-,TRBJ2-3,-,TRBV12-5,TGTGCTAGTGGTCCGCGAGGGTGGATAGTCACAGATACGCAGTATTTT,CASGPRGWIVTDTQYF
-,TRBJ1-3,few,TRBV9,TGTGCCAGCAGCGTCGGGTGGGGCACAAGCTCTGGAAACACCATATATTTT,CASSVGWGTSSGNTIYF
-,TRBJ1-3,few,TRBV9,TGTGCCAGCAGCTCTACAGGTTTCTCTGGAAACACCATATATTTT,CASSSTGFSGNTIYF
TRBD1,TRBJ1-5,-,TRBV27,TGTGCCAGCAGGGACAGGGTTCGCAATCAGCCCCAGCATTTT,CASRDRVRNQPQHF
TRBD2,TRBJ2-5,once,TRBV7-7,TGTGCCAGCAGCCCCAGACTGGGGGGGGAGACCCAGTACTTC,CASSPRLGGETQYF
TRBD1,TRBJ1-4,-,TRBV4-1,TGCGCCAGCAGCCCAGGACAGGGCCGAAATGAAAAACTGTTTTTT,CASSPGQGRNEKLFF
-,TRBJ1-1,-,TRBV2,TGTGCCAGCAGGGCGGGGATTGAAGCTTTCTTT,CASRAGIEAFF
-,TRBJ1-4,-,TRBV24-1,TGTGCCACCAGTGAGGCTCTTGGGGGCCTGTATGAAAAACTGTTTTTT,CATSEALGGLYEKLFF
-,TRBJ1-4,-,TRBV15,TGTGCCACCAGCAGTGAGGGGGGGACCACTAATGAAAAACTGTTTTTT,CATSSEGGTTNEKLFF
-,TRBJ2-3,once,TRBV3-1/TRBV3-2,TGTGCCAGCAGCCTCCCGGGCACAGATACGCAGTATTTT,CASSLPGTDTQYF
-,TRBJ1-2,-,TRBV27,TGTGCCAGCAGTTTACCCGGGGGAAGTGGTGGCTACACCTTC,CASSLPGGSGGYTF
-,TRBJ1-5,-,TRBV6-5,TGTGCCAGCAGGGACACCTTAGAGCCCCAGCATTTT,CASRDTLEPQHF
-,TRBJ2-5,-,TRBV5-1,TGCGCCAGCAGCTTGTCTGCGGCACAAGAGACCCAGTACTTC,CASSLSAAQETQYF
-,TRBJ1-6,-,TRBV28,TGTGCCAGCAGTTTGGGGGCTGCAAAATATAATTCACCCCTCCACTTT,CASSLGAAKYNSPLHF
-,TRBJ1-4,-,TRBV2,TGTGCCAGCAGTAACAGGGAACGCCTGTTTTTT,CASSNRERLFF
TRBD1,TRBJ1-5,-,TRBV12-3/TRBV12-4,TGTGCCAGCACCCTAGAGGGGGCCCAGCCCCAGCATTTT,CASTLEGAQPQHF
-,TRBJ2-7,-,TRBV19,TGTGCCAGTAGTACCCGCGAACCACCCTACGAGCAGTACTTC,CASSTREPPYEQYF
-,TRBJ1-1,-,TRBV6-5,TGTGCCAGCGCGAGGGGGATGAACACTGAAGCTTTCTTT,CASARGMNTEAFF
-,TRBJ2-6,once,TRBV29-1,TGCAGCGTTGGTATATCGACAGGATCTGGGGCCAACGTCCTGACTTTC,CSVGISTGSGANVLTF
-,TRBJ2-2,-,TRBV5-1,TGCGCCAGCAGCTTCCCACAGCGGACCGGGGAGCTGTTTTTT,CASSFPQRTGELFF
-,TRBJ1-4,-,TRBV3-1/TRBV3-2,TGTGCCAGCAGCCAAGATTGGCAGAATGAAAAACTGTTTTTT,CASSQDWQNEKLFF
-,TRBJ2-7,-,TRBV5-4,TGTGCCAGCAGCTTGGACAACTCCTACGAGCAGTACTTC,CASSLDNSYEQYF
-,TRBJ1-1,once,TRBV5-6,TGTGCCAGCAGCTTGAGAGGGGGCACTGAAGCTTTCTTT,CASSLRGGTEAFF
TRBD1,TRBJ1-5,-,TRBV19,TGTGCCAGTAGTGCCCCGGGACAGACTCTTCCTAGCTATAGCAATCAGCCCCAGCATTTT,CASSAPGQTLPSYSNQPQHF
TRBD2,TRBJ2-7,-,TRBV7-3,TGTGCCAGCAGTCTAGCGGGGGGGAAAAACGAGCAGTACTTC,CASSLAGGKNEQYF
TRBD1,TRBJ1-2,-,TRBV2,TGTGCCAGCAGACGACAGGGTTTAACTATTGGCTCTCTCGGCGGGTGGTTTTATGGCTACACCTTC,CASRRQGLTIGSLGGWFYGYTF
TRBD1,TRBJ1-4,-,TRBV4-1,TGCGCCAGCAGCCAAACAGGGGGCGATGAAAAACTGTTTTTT,CASSQTGGDEKLFF
-,TRBJ2-5,-,TRBV1,TGCACCAGCAGCCAAGGGATGCCTAGCGGGGGGGCCGGGGAGACCCAGTACTTC,CTSSQGMPSGGAGETQYF
-,TRBJ2-3,-,TRBV7-2,TGTGCCAGCAGCCCCCAGGCTCTTCGGATCGCAGATACGCAGTATTTT,CASSPQALRIADTQYF
-,TRBJ2-7,-,TRBV7-2,TGTGCCAGCAGCGCGTCTTACGAGCAGTACTTC,CASSASYEQYF
-,TRBJ1-2,-,TRBV7-2,TGTGCCAGCAGCTTAACGTGGACAGTTGGCTATGGCTACACCTTC,CASSLTWTVGYGYTF
TRBD1,TRBJ1-2,-,TRBV19,TGTGCCAGTAGCCCTTCGAGTCGACAGGGTAACTATGGCTACACCTTC,CASSPSSRQGNYGYTF
-,TRBJ2-5,-,TRBV4-3,TGCGCCAGCAGCCCCACCGGGCAGGGCCTCCAAGAGACCCAGTACTTC,CASSPTGQGLQETQYF
TRBD1,TRBJ2-3,few,TRBV2,TGTGCCAGCAGGACACAGACAGGGCCAGATACGCAGTATTTT,CASRTQTGPDTQYF
-,TRBJ1-2,once,TRBV6-4,TGTGCCAGCAGTCATACGGGGAAATCCTATGGCTACACCTTC,CASSHTGKSYGYTF
TRBD1,TRBJ1-6,-,TRBV18,TGTGCCAGCTCACAGGACAGGAGCTCCTATAATTCACCCCTCCACTTT,CASSQDRSSYNSPLHF
-,TRBJ1-1,-,TRBV18,TGTGCCAGCTCACCCGGAATCGGGGGAGACACTGAAGCTTTCTTT,CASSPGIGGDTEAFF
-,TRBJ1-6,once,TRBV5-1,TGCGCCAGCAGCTTGGCCCTGGGGGGGGGAGGAAATTCACCCCTCCACTTT,CASSLALGGGGNSPLHF
-,TRBJ1-1,-,TRBV21-1,TGTGCCAGCAGCAAAGGAGGCGGTCACAGGGACACTGAAGCTTTCTTT,CASSKGGGHRDTEAFF
-,TRBJ1-5,-,TRBV19,TGTGCCAGTAGTATAGAGGGGGGTCGGAGTCAGCCCCAGCATTTT,CASSIEGGRSQPQHF
TRBD1,TRBJ1-2,once,TRBV6-6,TGTGCCAGCAACGCAGGGGGACGCTATGGCTACACCTTC,CASNAGGRYGYTF
-,TRBJ1-5,-,TRBV24-1,TGTGCCACCAGTCCAAGAGGTCAGTCTAAAGAGGTCAGCAATCAGCCCCAGCATTTT,CATSPRGQSKEVSNQPQHF
TRBD1,TRBJ2-7,-,TRBV29-1,TGCAGCGCCAAAGGCCCGGGACAGGGGGCAGGGGAGCAGTACTTC,CSAKGPGQGAGEQYF
TRBD1,TRBJ1-3,-,TRBV4-3,TGCGCCAGCAGCCAGGGACAGGGTTTCGTCTCTGGAAACACCATATATTTT,CASSQGQGFVSGNTIYF
-,TRBJ2-5,-,TRBV27,TGTGCCAGCAGTTTATCCCCAAATCAAGAGACCCAGTACTTC,CASSLSPNQETQYF
-,TRBJ1-4,once,TRBV6-5,TGTGCCAGCAGACAATCAGGGGCAACTAATGAAAAACTGTTTTTT,CASRQSGATNEKLFF
TRBD1,TRBJ2-7,-,TRBV19,TGTGCCAGTAGTATAGCGGGCCAGGGGGCTATCTACGAGCAGTACTTC,CASSIAGQGAIYEQYF
-,TRBJ1-1,few,TRBV12-5,TGTGCTAGTGGCTACAGGGAGAACACTGAAGCTTTCTTT,CASGYRENTEAFF
-,TRBJ1-2,-,TRBV29-1,TGCAGCGTTGAACCCGCCAGGGGATCTGGCTATGGCTACACCTTC,CSVEPARGSGYGYTF
-,TRBJ2-1,-,TRBV30,TGTGCCTGGAGTGTACACCGGCGGAACAATGAGCAGTTCTTC,CAWSVHRRNNEQFF
-,TRBJ1-5,-,TRBV19,TGTGCCAGCGCCCGAAAGTCCTCAGGGATTAGCAATCAGCCCCAGCATTTT,CASARKSSGISNQPQHF
TRBD2,TRBJ2-5,-,TRBV7-2,TGTGCCAGCAGCTTAGTACGGACTAGCGGGGGAAAACAAGAGACCCAGTACTTC,CASSLVRTSGGKQETQYF
-,TRBJ2-5,-,TRBV6-2/TRBV6-3,TGTGCCAGCAGTTTCTCGGGACTCTGGGAGACCCAGTACTTC,CASSFSGLWETQYF